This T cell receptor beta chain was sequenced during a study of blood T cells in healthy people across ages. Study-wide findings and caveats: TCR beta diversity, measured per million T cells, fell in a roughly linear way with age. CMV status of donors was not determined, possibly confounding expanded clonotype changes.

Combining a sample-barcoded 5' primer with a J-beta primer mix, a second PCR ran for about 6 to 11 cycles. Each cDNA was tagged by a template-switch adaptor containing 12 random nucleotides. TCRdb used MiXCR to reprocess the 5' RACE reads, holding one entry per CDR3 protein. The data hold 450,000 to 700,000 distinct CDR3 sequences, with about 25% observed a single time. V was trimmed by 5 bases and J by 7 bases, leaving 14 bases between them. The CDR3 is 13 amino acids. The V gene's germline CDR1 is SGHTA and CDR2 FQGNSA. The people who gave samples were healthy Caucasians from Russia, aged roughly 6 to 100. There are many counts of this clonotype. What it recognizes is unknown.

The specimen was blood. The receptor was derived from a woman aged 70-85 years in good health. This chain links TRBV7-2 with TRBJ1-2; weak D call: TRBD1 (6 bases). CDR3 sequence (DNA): TGTGCCAGCAGCCTCGGACAGTTACGTGGCTACACCTTC. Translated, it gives CASSLGQLRGYTF. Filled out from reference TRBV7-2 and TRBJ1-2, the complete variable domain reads GAGVSQSPSNKVTEKGKDVELRCDPISGHTALYWYRQSLGQGLEFLIYFQGNSAPDKSGLPSDRFSAERTGGSVSTLTIQRTQQEDSAVYLCASSLGQLRGYTFGSGTRLTVV.